One sample yielded the 29 T cell receptor beta chains listed below, sequenced in a study of long-term antiretroviral therapy in people with HIV. The immunoSEQ assay was v3.0, run at survey level. Assay used: immunoSEQ multiplex PCR; TCRdb lists only in-frame clones, some missing. Here the sample spans around 30,000 clones, less than 85% being singletons. The sample here was unsorted PBMCs, taken 2.3 years after starting antiretroviral therapy. The origin of the receptors is a man in his forties or fifties with HIV.

The chain couples TRBV2 to TRBJ2-7, with D unclear. This CDR3 region has 12 residues. Trimming stripped 0 bases from V and 7 bases from J, with 7 bases between. Germline CDR1 reads SNHLY; CDR2 reads FYNNEI. DNA for the CDR3: TGTGCCAGCAGTGAAGCGCTCGGAGAGCAGTACTTC. It translates to CASSEALGEQYF.

The chain joins TRBV10-3 to TRBJ1-6; 10 positions match TRBD1. From germline, CDR1 is ENHRY and CDR2 SYGVKD. With V trimmed by 0 bases and J by 5 bases, 1 base remained unmatched. The CDR3 runs to 16 residues. Here the CDR3 DNA reads TGTGCCATCAGTGAGTCCGGGACAGGGGATAATTCACCCCTCCACTTT. Translated, it gives CAISESGTGDNSPLHF.

The chain has TRBV5-5 and TRBJ2-7, with no clear D. The germline V gene encodes CDR1 SGHKS and CDR2 YYEKEE (reference sequence). The germline V and J ends were trimmed by 0 bases and 3 bases, with 13 bases remaining between them. CDR3 size: 15 residues. CDR3 sequence: CASSLDFGDYYEQYF. Here the CDR3 DNA reads TGTGCCAGCAGCTTGGACTTTGGAGATTACTACGAGCAGTACTTC.

This chain links TRBV9 with TRBJ2-1; D uncertain. The germline V and J ends were trimmed by 4 bases and 5 bases, with 4 bases remaining between them. The germline CDR1 and CDR2 sequences are SGDLS and YYNGEE. The CDR3 has 11 residues. Written as DNA, the CDR3 is TGTGCCAGCAGCTCACACAATGAGCAGTTCTTC. Residues: CASSSHNEQFF.

This clone was found once. The chain joins TRBV27 to TRBJ2-1, with 14 bases lining up with TRBD2. The CDR3 extends over 16 amino acids. V lost 5 bases, J lost 4 bases, and 4 bases stayed unmatched. The germline V gene has CDR1 MNHEY and CDR2 SMNVEV (reference sequence). CDR3 coding DNA: TGTGCCAGCAGTCCCCGACTAGCGGGGGGGTACAATGAGCAGTTCTTC. It yields the protein CASSPRLAGGYNEQFF.

The chain employs TRBV6-1 and TRBJ2-7; the D is unclear. This CDR3 has 10 amino acids. Germline CDR1 is MNHNS and CDR2 is SASEGT. V lost 3 bases, J lost 6 bases, and 3 bases lay in between. CDR3 DNA sequence: TGTGCCAGCAGTGACGGCGAGCAGTACTTC. Amino acids: CASSDGEQYF.

The CDR3 loop is CASSGRQNTEAFF. The CDR3 bases are TGTGCCAGCAGTGGACGGCAGAACACTGAAGCTTTCTTT. The genes are TRBV2 and TRBJ1-1; D not resolved. Germline assignment: CDR1 SNHLY and CDR2 FYNNEI. V shed 4 bases and J shed 1 base, with 7 bases lying between them. This CDR3 spans 13 amino acids.

This chain uses TRBV5-1 with TRBJ1-4; D is possibly TRBD1 (5 bases). This CDR3 is built from 14 residues. Germline values: CDR1 SGHRS, CDR2 YFSETQ. Trimming took 4 bases from V and 3 from J, leaving 10 bases between them. The CDR3 loop is CASSDGGANEKLFF. The CDR3, as DNA: TGCGCCAGCAGCGACGGGGGGGCTAATGAAAAACTGTTTTTT.

The chain has TRBV19 and TRBJ2-2, with D maybe TRBD2 (5 bases). Trimming left V 3 bases short and J 0 bases short, with 8 bases between. The CDR3 sequence is 15 residues long. Germline CDR1 LNHDA, CDR2 SQIVND (reference sequence). This chain's CDR3 is CASSIGKPNTGELFF. The CDR3 DNA is TGTGCCAGTAGTATCGGGAAGCCGAACACCGGGGAGCTGTTTTTT.

This clone came up once. The chain uses TRBV5-6 and TRBJ1-1; possible D gene TRBD1, 5 bases. Trimming removed 4 bases from V and 11 bases from J, with 15 bases in between. CDR3 length: 12 residues. Germline V gene data show CDR1 as SGHDT and CDR2 as YYEEEE. CDR3 amino acids: CASSDPGGTAFF. CDR3 coding DNA: TGTGCCAGCAGCGACCCAGGAGGGACCGCTTTCTTT.

The chain links TRBV6-5 to TRBJ2-1, with 8 bases matching TRBD1. CDR1 is MNHEY, CDR2 SVGAGI, per germline. CDR3 length equals 14 residues. With 6 bases clipped from V and 4 bases from J, the junction kept 5 bases outside the gene matches. The CDR3 DNA follows: TGTGCCAGCAGCCTGACAGGGGAGTACAATGAGCAGTTCTTC. Its translation: CASSLTGEYNEQFF.

The V gene is TRBV5-1, the J gene TRBJ1-2, with TRBD1 matching over 10 bases. CDR3 length equals 20 residues. V lost 1 base and J lost 7; bases outside the gene matches: 22. The germline gives CDR1 SGHRS, CDR2 YFSETQ. CDR3 in DNA: TGCGCCAGCAGCTTGTCCTTCTCCGGGACAGGGGTGAGAAGAGGGGCTGGCTACACCTTC. The encoded protein is CASSLSFSGTGVRRGAGYTF.

The chain joins TRBV4-1 to TRBJ1-2; 7 bases are a match to TRBD1. The CDR3 loop spans 16 amino acids. Germline V lookup: CDR1 MGHRA, CDR2 YSYEKL. V gave up 0 bases and J gave up 3 bases; unmatched junction bases: 7. Here the CDR3 reads CASSQDPLDRHYGYTF. The CDR3 nucleotides read TGCGCCAGCAGCCAAGATCCCCTGGACAGGCACTATGGCTACACCTTC.

The gene calls are TRBV7-9 and TRBJ2-7; D may match TRBD1 or TRBD2 (5 bases each). Per the germline V gene, CDR1 is SEHNR and CDR2 is FQNEAQ (reference sequence). The CDR3 has 14 residues. V lost 5 bases, J lost 2 bases, and 13 bases lay in between. CDR3 nucleotides: TGTGCCAGCAGCGTCGCCGGGACGACCTACGAGCAGTACTTC. It yields the protein CASSVAGTTYEQYF. The variable domain in full, with the rest retrieved from reference TRBV7-9 and TRBJ2-7, is DTGVSQNPRHKITKRGQNVTFRCDPISEHNRLYWYRQTLGQGPEFLTYFQNEAQLEKSRLLSDRFSAERPKGSFSTLEIQRTEQGDSAMYLCASSVAGTTYEQYFGPGTRLTVT.

J is TRBJ2-7 and V is TRBV11-2; D may correspond to TRBD1 or TRBD2 (5 bases each). This CDR3 contains 15 residues. The germline CDR1 and CDR2 sequences are SGHAT and FQNNGV. V lost 5 bases and J lost 1, with 15 bases in between. This CDR3 reads CASSPSGTSSYEQYF. The CDR3 nucleotides are TGTGCCAGCAGCCCTTCCGGGACGTCGTCCTACGAGCAGTACTTC.

The chain employs TRBV15 and TRBJ2-1, with TRBD1 identical over 9 bases. This CDR3 comprises 16 residues. The V and J ends lost 3 bases and 6 bases, in that order; junction bases with no gene match: 9. Looked up from germline, CDR1 is LNHNV and CDR2 is YYDKDF (reference sequence). The CDR3 coding sequence is TGTGCCACCAGCAGCCATGGACAGGGGTTGGGCAATGAGCAGTTCTTC. This translates into CATSSHGQGLGNEQFF. The full variable domain, its missing parts supplied by reference TRBV15 and TRBJ2-1, is DAMVIQNPRYQVTQFGKPVTLSCSQTLNHNVMYWYQQKSSQAPKLLFHYYDKDFNNEADTPDNFQSRRPNTSFCFLDIRSPGLGDTAMYLCATSSHGQGLGNEQFFGPGTRLTVL.

This chain connects TRBV14 to TRBJ2-3; 8 nucleotides agree with TRBD1. Germline CDR1 is SGHDN and CDR2 is FVKESK. The CDR3 has 13 amino acids. V lost 4 bases and J lost 5; bases outside the gene matches: 2. CDR3 coding DNA: TGTGCCAGCAGCCTTACAGGGGGAGATACGCAGTATTTT. Translated, it gives CASSLTGGDTQYF.

This chain connects TRBV4-2 to TRBJ1-2, with TRBD1 identical over 7 bases. V lost 2 bases to trimming and J lost 2 bases; unmatched junction nucleotides: 8. Germline lookup yields CDR1 LGHNA and CDR2 YNFKEQ. The CDR3 extends over 16 amino acids. The CDR3: CASSQNDRVRNYGYTF. As DNA, the CDR3 is TGTGCCAGCAGCCAAAATGACAGGGTGCGAAACTATGGCTACACCTTC.

The chain employs TRBV5-6 and TRBJ2-1, with D perhaps TRBD1 (5 bases). V lost 4 bases and J lost 6, with 17 bases in between. CDR1 is SGHDT, CDR2 YYEEEE, per germline. The length of the CDR3 is 15 residues. The CDR3 DNA is TGTGCCAGCAGCCCCCTTCACAGGCCCCTCAATGAGCAGTTCTTC. As protein: CASSPLHRPLNEQFF.

The gene calls are TRBV5-6 and TRBJ2-5; unclear D gene. Between the trimmed V and J ends, which lost 0 bases and 4 bases, there was a span of 10 bases. Germline lookup yields CDR1 SGHDT and CDR2 YYEEEE. This CDR3 contains 14 residues. CDR3 amino acids: CASSLGRGPETQYF. CDR3 sequence (DNA): TGTGCCAGCAGCTTGGGGCGAGGCCCAGAGACCCAGTACTTC. The full variable domain, completed using reference TRBV5-6 and TRBJ2-5, is DAGVTQSPTHLIKTRGQQVTLRCSPKSGHDTVSWYQQALGQGPQFIFQYYEEEERQRGNFPDRFSGHQFPNYSSELNVNALLLGDSALYLCASSLGRGPETQYFGPGTRLLVL.

As DNA, the CDR3 is TGTGCCAGCAGCGTAAAGGGTTCTCGCACAGATACGCAGTATTTT. It codes for CASSVKGSRTDTQYF. V gene TRBV9 combines with J gene TRBJ2-3; D gene uncertain. Per the germline V gene, CDR1 is SGDLS and CDR2 is YYNGEE. Between the trimmed V and J ends, which lost 1 base and 1 base, there was a span of 10 bases. This CDR3 comprises 15 residues.

The V call is TRBV2, the J call TRBJ1-3; D remains ambiguous. V lost 0 bases to trimming and J lost 0 bases, with 12 bases between them. The CDR3 length is 17 residues. CDR1 and CDR2 (germline): SNHLY, FYNNEI. The DNA of the CDR3 is TGTGCCAGCAGTGAAGCGCTTGGACCGAGCTCTGGAAACACCATATATTTT. Protein: CASSEALGPSSGNTIYF. Filled out from reference TRBV2 and TRBJ1-3, the complete variable domain reads EPEVTQTPSHQVTQMGQEVILRCVPISNHLYFYWYRQILGQKVEFLVSFYNNEISEKSEIFDDQFSVERPDGSNFTLKIRSTKLEDSAMYFCASSEALGPSSGNTIYFGEGSWLTVV.

The count of this clone is one. The chain links TRBV7-9 to TRBJ1-1, with 7 bases lining up with TRBD1. V was pared by 1 base and J by 4 bases, with 3 bases of the junction left unmatched. This CDR3 comprises 14 residues. Germline V gene sequence: CDR1 SEHNR, CDR2 FQNEAQ (reference sequence). The CDR3 reads CASSLGQGVTEAFF. Here the CDR3 DNA reads TGTGCCAGCAGCTTAGGGCAGGGGGTCACTGAAGCTTTCTTT.

The rearrangement joins TRBV11-3 to TRBJ2-5, with TRBD2 identical over 11 bases. The CDR3 has 15 residues. The germline V gene has CDR1 SGHNT and CDR2 YENEEA. After removal of 3 bases from V and 5 bases from J, the junction contained 5 bases not matched to a gene. The DNA of the CDR3 is TGTGCCAGCAGCTTCGCTAGCGGGAGGACGGAGACCCAGTACTTC. This encodes CASSFASGRTETQYF.

The chain couples TRBV2 to TRBJ2-3; a weak D match, TRBD2 (6 bases). Trimming shortened V by 7 bases and J by 1 base, and 18 bases separated the two germline ends. The CDR3 is made up of 16 amino acids. Per the germline V gene, CDR1 is SNHLY and CDR2 is FYNNEI. CDR3 coding DNA: TGTGCCAGCAAAGTGTGGATTTCGGGGGGCACAGATACGCAGTATTTT. Translating it yields CASKVWISGGTDTQYF.

This chain links TRBV13 with TRBJ2-3; TRBD1 aligns across 9 bases. Germline values: CDR1 PRHDT, CDR2 FYEKMQ (reference sequence). The CDR3 contains 16 residues. J gave up 6 bases and V 4 bases, and 11 bases lay outside the gene matches. This CDR3 is CASSSKDRGPWDTQYF. CDR3 DNA sequence: TGTGCCAGCAGCTCGAAGGACAGGGGCCCCTGGGATACGCAGTATTTT.

This clone was recorded a few times. The rearrangement joins TRBV27 to TRBJ2-1; D is ambiguous. The CDR3 loop spans 13 amino acids. Germline loops: CDR1 MNHEY, CDR2 SMNVEV (reference sequence). V lost 2 bases, J lost 6 bases, and 8 bases lay in between. CDR3 protein: CASSLKVGNEQFF. The CDR3 DNA follows: TGTGCCAGCAGTTTAAAGGTGGGCAATGAGCAGTTCTTC.

The rearrangement uses TRBV6-6 and TRBJ1-3, with a tentative D call TRBD1 (6 bases). This CDR3 has 16 amino acids. Germline CDR1 and CDR2: MNHNY and SVGAGI (reference sequence). V was shortened by 5 bases and J by 3 bases, with 17 bases between the two germline ends. The CDR3 DNA is TGTGCCAGCAGTAACACACAGGGTGATCATGGAAACACCATATATTTT. Translation gives CASSNTQGDHGNTIYF.

The chain joins TRBV19 to TRBJ1-5; no clear D. The CDR3 extends over 16 amino acids. V was pared by 0 bases and J by 2 bases, with 11 bases between. The germline CDR1 and CDR2 sequences are LNHDA and SQIVND (reference sequence). CDR3 region: CASSIDQIMGNQPQHF. DNA for the CDR3: TGTGCCAGTAGTATAGATCAGATCATGGGCAATCAGCCCCAGCATTTT.